These T cell receptor beta chains were read from a single sample in a study of blood T cell repertoires in COVID-19. The table came from immunoSEQ multiplex PCR; TCRdb's copy has only in-frame clones and leaves some out. The table has some 270,000 clones, around 86% seen once. Sample: PBMCs or T cells enriched from blood (not recorded which). All receptors come from a woman between 40 and 50 years old who had recovered from COVID-19. The CDR3 runs from the conserved cysteine through the conserved F or W. D genes are given only for firm matches. Rows may omit the clone size; those that give it use once, few, many or a size class.

j_gene,v_gene,abundance,d_gene,CDR3nt,CDR3aa
TRBJ2-1,TRBV27,.,TRBD1,TGTGCCAGCAGCCATTACCAGGGGGCGCGGAACAATGAGCAGTTCTTC,CASSHYQGARNNEQFF
TRBJ2-3,TRBV7-9,.,TRBD1,TGTGCCAGCAGTAGCTCAGGGGGAGATACGCAGTATTTT,CASSSSGGDTQYF
TRBJ2-7,TRBV6-5,.,TRBD1,TGTGCCAGCAGTTACGGGACAGGGCTCCACGAGCAGTACTTC,CASSYGTGLHEQYF
TRBJ1-4,TRBV7-8,.,.,TGTGCCAGCAGCTACCTTGGAGGGGGGGGAAAACTGTTTTTT,CASSYLGGGGKLFF
TRBJ1-1,TRBV4-1,.,TRBD1,TGCGCCAGCAGCCATGACAGGGGGCTGTCGAACACTGAAGCTTTCTTT,CASSHDRGLSNTEAFF
TRBJ2-5,TRBV3-1/TRBV3-2,.,TRBD2,TGTGCCAGCAGGGCGCGGGGGGCCGAGACCCAGTACTTC,CASRARGAETQYF
TRBJ1-5,TRBV5-1,few,TRBD1,TGCGCCAGCAGCACCGGACAGGGGGGTCAGCCCCAGCATTTT,CASSTGQGGQPQHF
TRBJ2-5,TRBV5-1,.,TRBD1,TGCGCCAGCAGCTGGCAGGGGGTGACCCTCCAAGAGACCCAGTACTTC,CASSWQGVTLQETQYF
TRBJ2-2,TRBV2,.,.,TGTGCCAGCAGTGTATATATCACCGGGGAGCTGTTTTTT,CASSVYITGELFF
TRBJ1-2,TRBV20-1,.,TRBD1,TGCAGTGCTAGTTGGCGCTCGACAGGGCGCTATGGCTACACCTTC,CSASWRSTGRYGYTF
TRBJ2-1,TRBV11-1,.,.,TGTGCCAGCAGCCGTTCTAGCAGGAACTACAATGAGCAGTTCTTC,CASSRSSRNYNEQFF
TRBJ2-1,TRBV20-1,.,.,TGCAGTGCTAGTTTTAATAGCGGCCTGCGGTTCTTC,CSASFNSGLRFF
TRBJ1-5,TRBV6-5,.,TRBD1,TGTGCCAGCAGAAGACAGGGGGCAAGGCAGCCCCAGCATTTT,CASRRQGARQPQHF
TRBJ2-5,TRBV18,.,.,TGTGCCAGCTCACCACGACTAGGGGAAGAGACCCAGTACTTC,CASSPRLGEETQYF
TRBJ2-7,TRBV18,.,TRBD1,TGTGCCAGCTCACCACCTGGGACAGGGGGCTTCTACGAGCAGTACTTC,CASSPPGTGGFYEQYF
TRBJ1-1,TRBV12-3/TRBV12-4,.,.,TGTGCCAGCAGTCTAGGACTTCTAACTGAAGCTTTCTTT,CASSLGLLTEAFF
TRBJ2-1,TRBV9,.,TRBD2,TGTGCCAGCACCCCGGGCCCGCTAGCGGGGGGCAATTACAATGAGCAGTTCTTC,CASTPGPLAGGNYNEQFF
TRBJ2-7,TRBV10-3,once,TRBD1,TGTGCCATCAGTGACGGGACAGGGGGTGGCGAGCAGTACTTC,CAISDGTGGGEQYF
TRBJ1-5,TRBV19,once,TRBD1,TGTGCCAGTAGGGAAGGACAGGGCCCCCGCAATCAGCCCCAGCATTTT,CASREGQGPRNQPQHF
TRBJ2-5,TRBV2,.,.,TGTGCCAGCACGGCCCGCGGAGAGACCCAGTACTTC,CASTARGETQYF
TRBJ1-2,TRBV18,.,.,TGTGCCAGCTCACCCCTACAGGAAAATGGCTACACCTTC,CASSPLQENGYTF
TRBJ1-6,TRBV15,once,.,TGTGCCACCAGCAGGGATAGGACAGCGAGCAGTTCACCCCTCCACTTT,CATSRDRTASSSPLHF
TRBJ1-1,TRBV11-2,.,.,TGTGCCAGCAGCGACAGCTGGGACTATCCAATCGGGAACACTGAAGCTTTCTTT,CASSDSWDYPIGNTEAFF
TRBJ2-1,TRBV5-1,.,TRBD2,TGCGCCAGCAGCTTGGGCGGGAGCTCCTACAATGAGCAGTTCTTC,CASSLGGSSYNEQFF
TRBJ1-2,TRBV7-9,.,TRBD1,TGTGCCAGCAGCCTATCCGACCGGGACAGGGCAACTGGCTACACCTTC,CASSLSDRDRATGYTF
TRBJ2-5,TRBV7-2,.,.,TGTGCCAGCAGCCTCAACCGAGGGAGAGAGACCCAGTACTTC,CASSLNRGRETQYF
TRBJ1-1,TRBV5-1,once,.,TGCGCCAGCAGCCCGGGAGGGTACACTGAAGCTTTCTTT,CASSPGGYTEAFF
TRBJ1-5,TRBV11-2,.,.,TGTGCCAGCAGCCCTTTTAGTCCGCCCCAGCATTTT,CASSPFSPPQHF
TRBJ1-1,TRBV5-4,.,.,TGTGCCAGCAGCTTGGTGGGCAGGTTGAACACTGAAGCTTTCTTT,CASSLVGRLNTEAFF
TRBJ1-5,TRBV19,.,.,TGTGCCAGTAGTTTTGGACAGAGCAATCAGCCCCAGCATTTT,CASSFGQSNQPQHF
TRBJ2-7,TRBV11-3,.,TRBD2,TGTGCCAGCAGCTTCGGAGCGGGGGTCCCCTACGAGCAGTACTTC,CASSFGAGVPYEQYF
TRBJ2-4,TRBV11-2,.,TRBD2,TGTGCCAGCAGCCCTCGGGGAGGGGTGAACATTCAGTACTTC,CASSPRGGVNIQYF
TRBJ2-7,TRBV14,.,.,TGTGCCAGCAGCCAAAGTGGCCACGAGCAGTACTTC,CASSQSGHEQYF
TRBJ2-3,TRBV5-4,.,TRBD1,TGTGCCAGCAGCTTGGCCAACAGGGGTCGGGATACGCAGTATTTT,CASSLANRGRDTQYF
TRBJ1-1,TRBV6-2/TRBV6-3,few,.,TGTGCCAGCAGTTCAGGATCGGACACTGAAGCTTTCTTT,CASSSGSDTEAFF
TRBJ2-5,TRBV4-3,.,.,TGCGCCAGCAGCCAAGAGGCCCAGTTACAAGAGACCCAGTACTTC,CASSQEAQLQETQYF
TRBJ1-1,TRBV6-5,.,TRBD1,TGTGCCGCGGGACAGGGGGACACTGAAGCTTTCTTT,CAAGQGDTEAFF
TRBJ1-2,TRBV28,.,TRBD1,TGTGCCAGCAGGGGACAGGGGGCGGCGGACTATGGCTACACCTTC,CASRGQGAADYGYTF
TRBJ1-2,TRBV9,.,TRBD1,TGTGCCAGCAGCATAAGACAGGGACGAGGCTACACCTTC,CASSIRQGRGYTF
TRBJ2-7,TRBV5-1,.,.,TGCGCCAGCAGCTTGGCTGGGGGGGACAACTTAGCCTTCCAGCAGTACTTC,CASSLAGGDNLAFQQYF
TRBJ1-5,TRBV2,.,.,TGTGCCAGCAGTGGACAGACTAGCAATCAGCCCCAGCATTTT,CASSGQTSNQPQHF
TRBJ2-2,TRBV5-1,.,TRBD1,TGCGCCAGCAGCTTGCCCGGGACAGCGAACACCGGGGAGCTGTTTTTT,CASSLPGTANTGELFF
TRBJ2-7,TRBV7-7,.,TRBD1,TGTGCTAGCAGTCCGGACAGGGATGCCGAGCAGTACTTC,CASSPDRDAEQYF
TRBJ2-7,TRBV24-1,.,.,TGTGCCACCTCTATACAGGGAGGAGAGGCGGGAGACCGAAATTACGAGCAGTACTTC,CATSIQGGEAGDRNYEQYF
TRBJ1-1,TRBV5-1,.,TRBD1,TGCGCCAGCACCTCTCACAGGGGTAACACTGAAGCTTTCTTT,CASTSHRGNTEAFF
TRBJ2-7,TRBV7-2,.,.,TGTGCCAGCAGCTTTGGTGGGCTCTCCTACGAGCAGTACTTC,CASSFGGLSYEQYF
TRBJ1-6,TRBV2,few,.,TGTGCCAGCAGTGAAACGATCAGGGTGTATAATTCACCCCTCCACTTT,CASSETIRVYNSPLHF
TRBJ1-2,TRBV27,.,.,TGTGCCAGCACCCCCGACAGTTCAGTCCCCTATGGCTACACCTTC,CASTPDSSVPYGYTF
TRBJ1-5,TRBV6-2/TRBV6-3,few,.,TGTGCCAGCAGTGACGGGGTGACGGGGGGCTGGAGCAATCAGCCCCAGCATTTT,CASSDGVTGGWSNQPQHF
TRBJ2-5,TRBV4-1,.,.,TGCGCCAGCAGCCAAGGTACAGGGAACTACCAAGAGACCCAGTACTTC,CASSQGTGNYQETQYF
TRBJ1-2,TRBV5-1,.,TRBD1,TGCGCCAGCAGCACCGCCGGGACAGGGGAAGGCTACACCTTC,CASSTAGTGEGYTF
TRBJ1-3,TRBV18,.,.,TGTGCCAGCTCACCATCCAGTGGAAACACCATATATTTT,CASSPSSGNTIYF
TRBJ1-2,TRBV19,.,.,TGTGCCAGTAGTATCGGCGACAGTTCGGGTGGCTACACCTTC,CASSIGDSSGGYTF
TRBJ1-5,TRBV27,.,TRBD1,TGTGCCAGCAGGACAGGGGGGGGCAATCAGCCCCAGCATTTT,CASRTGGGNQPQHF
TRBJ2-7,TRBV30,.,.,TGTGCCTGGAGTCACAGGGCGTGGGGGAACGAGCAGTACTTC,CAWSHRAWGNEQYF
TRBJ2-7,TRBV4-1,.,TRBD1,TGCGCCAGCAGCCTCTCGGGACAGGTAGCTCCCTACGAGCAGTACTTC,CASSLSGQVAPYEQYF
TRBJ2-7,TRBV5-6,.,.,TGTGCCAGCAGCCGAAGTGCGGGGTACGAGCAGTACTTC,CASSRSAGYEQYF
TRBJ2-7,TRBV3-1/TRBV3-2,once,.,TGTGCCAGCAGCCACACTGGTGGAGCATACGAGCAGTACTTC,CASSHTGGAYEQYF
TRBJ1-4,TRBV2,.,.,TGTGCCAGTAGACAGGAAAAACTGTTTTTT,CASRQEKLFF